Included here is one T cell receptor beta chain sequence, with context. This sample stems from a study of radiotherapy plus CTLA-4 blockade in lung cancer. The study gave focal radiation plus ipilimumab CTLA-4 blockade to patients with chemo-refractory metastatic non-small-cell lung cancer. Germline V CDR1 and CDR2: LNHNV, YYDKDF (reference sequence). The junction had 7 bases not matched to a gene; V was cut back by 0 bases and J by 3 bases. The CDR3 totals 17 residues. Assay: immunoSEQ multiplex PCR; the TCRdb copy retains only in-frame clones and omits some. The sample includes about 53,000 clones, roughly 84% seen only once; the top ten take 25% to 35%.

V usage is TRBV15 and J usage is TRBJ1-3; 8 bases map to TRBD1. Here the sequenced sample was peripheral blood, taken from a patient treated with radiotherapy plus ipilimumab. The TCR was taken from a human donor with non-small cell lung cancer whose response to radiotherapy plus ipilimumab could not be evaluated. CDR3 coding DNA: TGTGCCACCAGCAGAGACCCGACAGGGGTTGGTGGAAACACCATATATTTT. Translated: CATSRDPTGVGGNTIYF.